The source of this T cell receptor beta chain is a study of blood T cells in healthy people across ages. Healthy Caucasian individuals from Russia aged about 6 to 90 were enrolled as donors. CDR3 length: 17 amino acids. Primed by a sample-barcoded 5' primer and a J-beta primer mix, a second PCR proceeded for roughly 7 to 12 cycles. TCRdb independently ran MiXCR on the 5' RACE reads; one entry per CDR3 protein. The data show some 850,000 distinct CDR3 sequences, with roughly 25% seen just once and less than 3.5% held by the top ten. This clonotype was detected a few times. A further study also used this sample, focusing on T cells of mothers and their children. That source reports: Sample barcodes and 2-4 random nucleotides were added by the M1S primer of the second PCR. Slightly, though not significantly, more overlap was seen in related than in unrelated mother-child pairs.

V gene TRBV21-1 combines with J gene TRBJ1-4; whether TRBD1, the table's D call, matches the DNA was not checked. TRBV21-1 is shown as a pseudogene. Material for sequencing was blood. The sequence came from a boy between 10 and 17 years old in good health. CDR3 nucleotides: TGTGCCAGCAGCAAAAGTCAGACCGGGACCGGTAATGAAAAACTGTTTTTT. The encoded protein is CASSKSQTGTGNEKLFF.